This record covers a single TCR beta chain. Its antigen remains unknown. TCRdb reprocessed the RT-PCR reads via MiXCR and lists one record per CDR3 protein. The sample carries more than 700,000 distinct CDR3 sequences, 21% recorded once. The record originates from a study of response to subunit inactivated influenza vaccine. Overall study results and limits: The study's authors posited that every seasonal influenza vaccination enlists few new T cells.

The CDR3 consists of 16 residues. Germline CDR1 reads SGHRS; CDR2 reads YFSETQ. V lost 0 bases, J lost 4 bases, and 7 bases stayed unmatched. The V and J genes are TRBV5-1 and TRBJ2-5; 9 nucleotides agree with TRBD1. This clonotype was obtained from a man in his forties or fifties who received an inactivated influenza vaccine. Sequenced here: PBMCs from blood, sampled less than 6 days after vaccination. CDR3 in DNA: TGCGCCAGCAGCTTGGCCGGGACAGGGTATCCAGAGACCCAGTACTTC. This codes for CASSLAGTGYPETQYF.